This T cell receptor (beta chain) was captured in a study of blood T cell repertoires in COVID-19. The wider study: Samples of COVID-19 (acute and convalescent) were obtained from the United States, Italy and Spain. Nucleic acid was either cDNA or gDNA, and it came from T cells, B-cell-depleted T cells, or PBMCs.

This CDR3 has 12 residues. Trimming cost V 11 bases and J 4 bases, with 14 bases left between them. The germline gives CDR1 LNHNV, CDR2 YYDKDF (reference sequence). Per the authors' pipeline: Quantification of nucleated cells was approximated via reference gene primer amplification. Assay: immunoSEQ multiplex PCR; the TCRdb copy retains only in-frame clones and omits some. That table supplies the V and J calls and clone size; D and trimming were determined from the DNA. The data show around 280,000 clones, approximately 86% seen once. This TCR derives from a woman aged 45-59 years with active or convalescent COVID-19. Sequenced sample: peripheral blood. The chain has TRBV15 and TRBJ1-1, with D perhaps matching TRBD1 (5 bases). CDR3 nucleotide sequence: TGTGCCGCTGCGCAGGGTTTCACTGAAGCTTTCTTT. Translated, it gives CAAAQGFTEAFF. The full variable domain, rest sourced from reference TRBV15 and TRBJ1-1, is DAMVIQNPRYQVTQFGKPVTLSCSQTLNHNVMYWYQQKSSQAPKLLFHYYDKDFNNEADTPDNFQSRRPNTSFCFLDIRSPGLGDTAMYLCAAAQGFTEAFFGQGTRLTVV.